This T cell receptor beta chain was profiled in a study of control samples from healthy donors and cancer patients. Using immunoSEQ multiplex PCR, the repertoire was profiled, and TCRdb retains in-frame clones only, with some absent. Of 150,000 to 200,000 clones listed, approximately 94% were seen once; the top ten hold just over 1.4%. The sample was blood. The clonotype comes from a man younger than 40 in good health.

CDR3 region: CASSLPGRDEQFF. In DNA, the CDR3 is TGTGCCAGCAGCTTGCCAGGGAGGGATGAGCAGTTCTTC. The V gene is TRBV11-2, the J gene TRBJ2-1; 7 bases fit TRBD2. J gave up 8 bases and V 3 bases, and 4 bases lay outside the gene matches. Germline CDR1 reads SGHAT; CDR2 reads FQNNGV. The CDR3 has 13 amino acids.